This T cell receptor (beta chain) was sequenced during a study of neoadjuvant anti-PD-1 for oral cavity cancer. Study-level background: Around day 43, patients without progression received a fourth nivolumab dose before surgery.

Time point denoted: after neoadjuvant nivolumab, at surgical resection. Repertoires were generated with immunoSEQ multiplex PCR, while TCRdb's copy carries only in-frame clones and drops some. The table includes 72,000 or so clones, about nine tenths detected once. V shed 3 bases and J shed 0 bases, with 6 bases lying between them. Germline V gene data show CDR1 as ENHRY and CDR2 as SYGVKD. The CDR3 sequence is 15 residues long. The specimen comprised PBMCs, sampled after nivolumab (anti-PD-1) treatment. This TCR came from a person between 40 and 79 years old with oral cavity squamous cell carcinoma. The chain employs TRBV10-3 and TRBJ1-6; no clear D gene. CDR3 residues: CAISEEDSYNSPLHF. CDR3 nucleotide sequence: TGTGCCATCAGTGAAGAGGACTCCTATAATTCACCCCTCCACTTT.